A single sample gave rise to the 24 T cell receptor beta chains below, sequenced in a study of T cells after yellow fever vaccination. From the 5' RACE reads, TCRdb called clonotypes with MiXCR, one entry per CDR3 protein. This repertoire shows more than 95,000 distinct CDR3 sequences, 6.5% to 8% found once; its top ten account for around 2.7%. Material: CD4+ T cells sorted from PBMCs, obtained 9 to 11 days after the first yellow fever vaccination. These receptors were obtained from a man aged 18 to 29 who received the YFV17D yellow fever vaccine.

There are many counts of this clonotype. The chain recombines TRBV5-1 with TRBJ2-5; a possible D gene is TRBD2 (6 bases). Per the germline V gene, CDR1 is SGHRS and CDR2 is YFSETQ. The V end lost 9 bases, the J end lost 1 base, and 19 bases lay between the germline ends. The CDR3 has 15 residues. The CDR3 is CATAPGEVGQETQYF. The CDR3 nucleotides read TGCGCCACCGCCCCCGGGGAGGTGGGCCAAGAGACCCAGTACTTC.

The sample holds many counts of this clonotype. The chain links TRBV27 to TRBJ2-2; a weak D match, TRBD2 (6 bases). The CDR3 contains 15 residues. Trimming pared 3 bases from V and 2 bases from J, leaving 10 bases between. CDR1 and CDR2 (germline): MNHEY, SMNVEV (reference sequence). The CDR3 DNA reads TGTGCCAGCAGTTTCGGAGGGGTCAACACCGGGGAGCTGTTTTTT. As protein: CASSFGGVNTGELFF.

This clonotype was found many times. The chain uses TRBV5-1 and TRBJ1-3, with unresolved D. The CDR3 runs 15 residues. Germline values: CDR1 SGHRS, CDR2 YFSETQ. V lost 1 base and J 1 base, leaving 9 bases between the germline ends. CDR3 coding DNA: TGCGCCAGCAGCTTGAACCAGGAATCTGGAAACACCATATATTTT. Its protein is CASSLNQESGNTIYF.

The V gene is TRBV4-3, the J gene TRBJ1-5; TRBD1 matches at 7 bases. Trimming took 0 bases from V and 6 from J; bases not matched to a gene: 8. The CDR3 is made up of 16 amino acids. Germline values: CDR1 LGHNA, CDR2 YSLEER. The chain's CDR3 is CASSQDAQGGSQPQHF. For the CDR3, the DNA is TGCGCCAGCAGCCAAGATGCCCAGGGGGGGAGTCAGCCCCAGCATTTT.

This clonotype has more than one count but fewer than ten. The chain joins TRBV27 to TRBJ2-2; no clear D gene. The V gene lost 2 bases and the J gene lost 1 base, with 20 bases spanning the gap. Per the germline V gene, CDR1 is MNHEY and CDR2 is SMNVEV (reference sequence). The length of the CDR3 is 19 residues. The CDR3 loop is CASSLVGMNARGNTGELFF. The CDR3 DNA follows: TGTGCCAGCAGTTTAGTGGGAATGAATGCTAGAGGGAACACCGGGGAGCTGTTTTTT.

This clonotype has more than one count but fewer than ten. The chain combines TRBV7-2 with TRBJ1-2; 8 bases are a match to TRBD1. The CDR3 length is 13 residues. With 5 bases clipped from V and 12 bases from J, the junction kept 11 bases outside the gene matches. In germline, CDR1 is SGHTA, CDR2 FQGNSA. The CDR3 here is CASSPSRQGIDTF. CDR3 nucleotides: TGTGCCAGCAGCCCCAGCCGACAGGGGATAGACACCTTC.

The table lists this clonotype with many counts. This chain joins TRBV11-2 and TRBJ2-1, with a tentative D call TRBD2 (5 bases). This CDR3 contains 16 residues. Trimming took 3 bases from V and 0 from J, leaving 12 bases between them. Germline CDR1 and CDR2: SGHAT and FQNNGV. The DNA for the CDR3 is TGTGCCAGCAGCTTCCGACCGGACTCCTCCTACAATGAGCAGTTCTTC. Translated: CASSFRPDSSYNEQFF.

This clonotype was counted at least ten times. The CDR3 is CASSPASGSTSYTF. Written as DNA, the CDR3 is TGTGCCAGCAGCCCCGCTTCCGGGAGTACTAGCTACACCTTC. The chain carries TRBV7-9 and TRBJ1-2; D is unclear. The CDR3 loop spans 14 amino acids. The germline gives CDR1 SEHNR, CDR2 FQNEAQ (reference sequence). V lost 5 bases to trimming and J lost 9 bases, with 19 bases between them. The variable domain in full, with the rest retrieved from reference TRBV7-9 and TRBJ1-2, is DTGVSQNPRHKITKRGQNVTFRCDPISEHNRLYWYRQTLGQGPEFLTYFQNEAQLEKSRLLSDRFSAERPKGSFSTLEIQRTEQGDSAMYLCASSPASGSTSYTFGSGTRLTVV.

This clonotype was detected many times. CDR3 loop: CASSSPGGNEKLFF. CDR3 sequence (DNA): TGTGCCAGCAGTTCCCCAGGGGGGAATGAAAAACTGTTTTTT. The chain combines TRBV27 with TRBJ1-4; TRBD1 agrees at 7 bases. Germline V gene data show CDR1 as MNHEY and CDR2 as SMNVEV (reference sequence). Unmatched junction bases numbered 4, after V lost 4 bases and J lost 5 bases. The CDR3 is 14 residues long.

This clonotype came up many times. The chain combines TRBV20-1 with TRBJ2-3, with D possibly matching TRBD1 (6 bases). The V end was cut by 6 bases, the J end by 4 bases, with 17 bases between. The CDR3 sequence is 14 residues long. Germline V gives CDR1 DFQATT, CDR2 SNEGSKA (reference sequence). CDR3: CSANTGLWADTQYF. In DNA form, the CDR3 reads TGCAGTGCGAACACAGGGTTGTGGGCAGATACGCAGTATTTT.

The sample holds many counts of this clonotype. Here the CDR3 DNA reads TGTGCCAGCAGTTCAATTAGCGCCGGCACAGATACGCAGTATTTT. This sequence encodes CASSSISAGTDTQYF. The chain carries TRBV6-5 and TRBJ2-3; perhaps TRBD2 as D (5 bases). Per germline, CDR1 MNHEY and CDR2 SVGAGI. The ends were cut back, 4 bases at V and 1 base at J, with 12 bases in the middle. This CDR3 has 15 residues.

In this sample, this clonotype turned up a few times. The J gene is TRBJ1-5, the V gene TRBV10-3; D not certain. Trimming removed 6 bases at V and 5 bases at J, with 8 bases between. Per the germline V gene, CDR1 is ENHRY and CDR2 is SYGVKD. The CDR3 spans 12 residues. The CDR3 protein is CAISQPDQPQHF. In nucleotides, the CDR3 is TGTGCCATCAGCCAACCGGATCAGCCCCAGCATTTT.

The chain carries TRBV29-1 and TRBJ2-5; TRBD2 might be the D (6 bases). CDR1 and CDR2 from the germline V gene are SQVTM and ANQGSEA. The CDR3 extends over 12 amino acids. Trimming took off 8 bases at V and 7 bases at J, with 17 bases between the two ends. The CDR3 region has the DNA TGCAGCTCACAAGCGGGCCGGGGGACCCAGTACTTC. Amino acids: CSSQAGRGTQYF. The entire variable domain, with the rest obtained from reference TRBV29-1 and TRBJ2-5, is as follows: SAVISQKPSRDICQRGTSLTIQCQVDSQVTMMFWYRQQPGQSLTLIATANQGSEATYESGFVIDKFPISRPNLTFSTLTVSNMSPEDSSIYLCSSQAGRGTQYFGPGTRLLVL.

This clonotype was picked up many times. In DNA form, the CDR3 reads TGCAGTGCTACCGGGACAGGGGCGACAGATACGCAGTATTTT. It specifies CSATGTGATDTQYF. The chain has TRBV20-1 and TRBJ2-3, with 10 positions matching TRBD1. The germline CDR1 and CDR2 sequences are DFQATT and SNEGSKA (reference sequence). This CDR3 has 14 residues. J was trimmed by 3 bases and V by 4 bases; bases with no gene match: 4.

This clonotype has a count of ten or more. The rearrangement joins TRBV27 to TRBJ2-5; D is ambiguous. This CDR3 spans 13 amino acids. Trimming pared 6 bases from V and 5 bases from J, leaving 13 bases between. CDR1 and CDR2 from the germline V gene are MNHEY and SMNVEV (reference sequence). The CDR3 nucleotides read TGTGCCAGCAGACCCACGGTGGGGGAGACCCAGTACTTC. This codes for CASRPTVGETQYF.

This clonotype was counted ten times or more. CDR3 sequence: CASSPDSVETQYF. CDR3 DNA: TGTGCCAGCAGTCCGGACTCGGTCGAGACCCAGTACTTC. V is TRBV27 and J is TRBJ2-5; a possible D gene is TRBD2 (5 bases). Trimming took off 5 bases at V and 5 bases at J, with 12 bases between the two ends. The CDR3 has 13 residues. Germline CDR1 MNHEY, CDR2 SMNVEV (reference sequence).

This clonotype was seen many times. The chain links TRBV9 to TRBJ2-1; D is uncertain. The V gene lost 2 bases and the J gene lost 7 bases, with 10 bases spanning the gap. CDR1 is SGDLS, CDR2 YYNGEE, per germline. The CDR3 length is 13 residues. The CDR3 sequence is CASSVSGQNEQFF. The DNA for the CDR3 is TGTGCCAGCAGCGTCTCCGGGCAGAATGAGCAGTTCTTC.

The chain uses TRBV7-2 and TRBJ1-2; 7 bases are a match to TRBD1. The germline CDR1 and CDR2 sequences are SGHTA and FQGNSA. With 2 bases clipped from V and 8 bases from J, the junction kept 11 bases outside the gene matches. This CDR3 comprises 15 residues. The CDR3 DNA sequence: TGTGCCAGCAGCTTAAGGGGGCAGACCCTCGCGGGCTACACCTTC. This sequence encodes CASSLRGQTLAGYTF.

This clonotype occurred a few times. This chain joins TRBV11-2 and TRBJ1-3; 7 bases match TRBD1. The germline V gene encodes CDR1 SGHAT and CDR2 FQNNGV. V was clipped by 1 base and J by 6 bases; unmatched bases: 6. The CDR3 is made up of 15 amino acids. The chain's CDR3 is CASSLGGGSVNTIYF. CDR3 DNA sequence: TGTGCCAGCAGCTTAGGAGGGGGCAGCGTAAACACCATATATTTT.

This clonotype was counted ten times or more. The chain is built from TRBV2 and TRBJ1-4, with D unclear. Germline CDR1 is SNHLY and CDR2 is FYNNEI. Trimming took 4 bases from V and 8 from J, leaving 17 bases between them. The CDR3 runs to 15 residues. The CDR3 here is CASSGSVGRNEKLFF. The CDR3 DNA reads as TGTGCCAGCAGTGGTTCTGTGGGCCGGAACGAAAAACTGTTTTTT.

This clonotype was picked up many times. The V and J genes are TRBV4-3 and TRBJ2-1, with 7 bases aligning to TRBD2. V was clipped by 0 bases and J by 4 bases; unmatched bases: 15. Germline assignment: CDR1 LGHNA and CDR2 YSLEER. This CDR3 comprises 19 residues. This chain's CDR3 is CASSQDSLAGGWGYNEQFF. The CDR3 DNA reads as TGCGCCAGCAGCCAAGATTCATTAGCGGGCGGTTGGGGATACAATGAGCAGTTCTTC.

The chain recombines TRBV14 with TRBJ1-1; D unresolved. CDR1 is SGHDN and CDR2 is FVKESK in the germline V gene. Trimming took 0 bases from V and 6 from J, leaving 8 bases between them. The CDR3 extends over 13 amino acids. This chain's CDR3 is CASSQERQSEAFF. CDR3 DNA sequence: TGTGCCAGCAGCCAAGAAAGGCAGTCTGAAGCTTTCTTT.

This clonotype was observed a single time. Since a much larger clone is just one base distant, this may be a read error. This sequence joins TRBV7-9 and TRBJ2-3; possibly TRBD2 for D (6 bases). The CDR3 is 14 residues long. Germline CDR1 and CDR2: SEHNR and FQNEAQ (reference sequence). DNA of the CDR3: TGTGCCAGCAGCTTAACCACAGGCGGGGATACGCATTATTTT. Amino acid sequence: CASSLTTGGDTHYF.

This clonotype was counted many times. V gene TRBV4-3 combines with J gene TRBJ2-1, with 8 bases fitting TRBD2. V gave up 0 bases and J gave up 2 bases; unmatched junction bases: 3. CDR1 is LGHNA, CDR2 YSLEER, per germline. The CDR3 is made up of 16 amino acids. The CDR3 DNA reads TGCGCCAGCAGCCAAGATGTAGCGGGGCCCTACAATGAGCAGTTCTTC. It translates to CASSQDVAGPYNEQFF.